The source of this T cell receptor beta chain is a study of regulatory T cells in long-lasting Graves disease. Turning to the study itself: Persistent Graves' disease required over 5 years of antithyroid drugs and positive TSH receptor antibodies. Study conclusions and caveats: Favored gene segments in persistent disease were TRBV28, TRBJ1-2 and TRBJ2-5.

With iRepertoire HTBI primers and Arm-PCR of CDR3 regions, TCR beta libraries were built. TCRdb reprocessed the multiplex PCR reads via MiXCR and lists one record per CDR3 protein. The profile shows about 450,000 distinct CDR3 sequences, 20% to 30% of them singletons. Time point reported: persistent/refractory GD, antithyroid drugs over 5 years with positive TRAb. Construction of the TCR library relied on RNA isolated from PBMCs. The length of the CDR3 is 20 residues. The V and J ends lost 1 base and 1 base, in that order; junction bases with no gene match: 14. Germline CDR1 reads SGHVS; CDR2 reads FNYEAQ. This clonotype has more than one count but fewer than ten. Its antigen remains unknown.

The chain has TRBV7-6 and TRBJ2-5, with TRBD2 identical over 11 bases. Sequenced material: peripheral blood mononuclear cells (PBMCs), taken when the disease was refractory, from a patient treated with antithyroid drugs. The clonotype originates from a female donor with Graves disease. This CDR3 is CASSLGGGLAASWGQETQYF. Written as DNA, the CDR3 is TGTGCCAGCAGCTTAGGAGGGGGACTAGCGGCCTCGTGGGGCCAAGAGACCCAGTACTTC.